This T cell receptor beta chain comes out of a study of low-dose radiotherapy and immunotherapy resistance in tumors. As for the study in general: Every 2 weeks, cohort 1 got 0.5 Gy, reaching 6.5 Gy to the planning target volume. It was 1 Gy per fraction every two weeks that Cohort 2 received, adding up to 13 Gy over 26 weeks. The study administered intravenous cyclophosphamide at 200 mg/m2 every two weeks, one day ahead of radiation and immunotherapy.

The time point here: after trial treatment. Treatment of the sample: LDRT plus nivolumab, ipilimumab, low-dose cyclophosphamide and aspirin (RACIN trial). This clonotype has ten or more counts. The CDR3 is 15 residues long. The trim removed 2 bases at V and 8 bases at J, leaving 8 bases unmatched. The germline gives CDR1 DFQATT, CDR2 SNEGSKA (reference sequence). Primers used for first-strand cDNA, a TRAV- and TRBV-specific set, covered both alpha and beta chains. The PCR that amplified TCRs ran for around 21 cycles, relying on a constant-region primer and a V-primer adapter. In vitro transcription amplified the mRNA that had been isolated. TCRdb independently ran MiXCR on the reads; one entry per CDR3 protein. The table lists some 46,000 distinct CDR3 sequences, approximately 26% of them singletons.

The input for sequencing was PBMCs, taken after low-dose radiotherapy plus immunotherapy. The chain employs TRBV20-1 and TRBJ2-1, with TRBD2 matching 11 bases. This sequence was found in a male donor with prostate cancer. CDR3 nucleotides: TGCAGTGCTAGACCGGTAGCGGGGGGGCCCGATGAGCAGTTCTTC. Its translation: CSARPVAGGPDEQFF.